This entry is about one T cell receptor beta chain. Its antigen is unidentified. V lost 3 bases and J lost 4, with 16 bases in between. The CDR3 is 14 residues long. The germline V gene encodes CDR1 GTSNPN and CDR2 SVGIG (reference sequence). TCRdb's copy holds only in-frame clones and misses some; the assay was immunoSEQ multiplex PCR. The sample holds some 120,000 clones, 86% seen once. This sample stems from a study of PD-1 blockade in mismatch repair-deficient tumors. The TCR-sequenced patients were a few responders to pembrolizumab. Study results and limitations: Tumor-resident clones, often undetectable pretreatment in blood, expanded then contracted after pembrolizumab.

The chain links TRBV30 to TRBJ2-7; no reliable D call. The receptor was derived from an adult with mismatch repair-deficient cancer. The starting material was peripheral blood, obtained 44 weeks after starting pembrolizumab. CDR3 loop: CAWRDWRSKYEQYF. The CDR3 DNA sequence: TGTGCCTGGAGGGATTGGCGGAGCAAGTACGAGCAGTACTTC.